These 22 T cell receptor beta chains came from one sample sequenced in a study of response to subunit inactivated influenza vaccine. TCRdb independently ran MiXCR on the RT-PCR reads; one entry per CDR3 protein. This sample has 150,000 to 200,000 distinct CDR3 sequences, with about 12% found just once. These records were also assigned to another study, of T cells expressing NK-cell markers. That work states: The TCR beta cDNA came from 5'RACE template switching with UMIs.

This specimen was CD8+ T cells sorted from PBMCs, taken approximately 13 days after vaccination. The source is a man aged 50 to 59 who received an inactivated influenza vaccine.

The gene calls are TRBV20-1 and TRBJ2-5; D call uncertain. Trimming took off 0 bases at V and 4 bases at J, with 18 bases between the two ends. Germline V gene lookup returns CDR1 DFQATT and CDR2 SNEGSKA (reference sequence). CDR3 length equals 16 residues. In DNA, the CDR3 is TGCAGTGCTAGAGAATCTAGTTGGGGTTCCAGAGAGACCCAGTACTTC. This encodes CSARESSWGSRETQYF.

This clonotype appeared a few times. The rearrangement uses TRBV4-2 and TRBJ1-2, with no clear D. V lost 0 bases and J 7 bases, leaving 15 bases between the germline ends. This CDR3 is 15 amino acids long. Germline CDR1 and CDR2: LGHNA and YNFKEQ. The CDR3 DNA is TGTGCCAGCAGCCAAGAAGTATTAACCAATGGTGGCTACACCTTC. This encodes CASSQEVLTNGGYTF.

The chain joins TRBV29-1 to TRBJ2-1; either TRBD1 or TRBD2 may supply D (6 bases each). The V end lost 0 bases, the J end lost 0 bases, and 12 bases lay between the germline ends. The CDR3 is 16 residues long. From germline, CDR1 is SQVTM and CDR2 ANQGSEA. The CDR3 nucleotides are TGCAGCGTTGAAGACGAGGGGGGCTACTCCTACAATGAGCAGTTCTTC. Protein sequence: CSVEDEGGYSYNEQFF.

The chain joins TRBV3-1 to TRBJ2-1; TRBD2 aligns across 7 bases. CDR1 and CDR2 from the germline V gene are LGHDT and YNNKEL (reference sequence). CDR3 length: 17 residues. The trim removed 11 bases at V and 2 bases at J, leaving 18 bases unmatched. The CDR3 protein is CASTQDFAGEAYNEQFF. CDR3 DNA: TGTGCCTCCACCCAAGATTTCGCGGGAGAGGCCTACAATGAGCAGTTCTTC.

Only a few counts were recorded for this clonotype. J is TRBJ2-7 and V is TRBV12-3 or TRBV12-4; D is undetermined. V lost 1 base to trimming and J lost 3 bases, with 10 bases between them. This CDR3 region has 14 residues. CDR3 in amino acids: CASSLVLQHYEQYF. CDR3 DNA sequence: TGTGCCAGCAGTTTAGTTTTACAGCACTACGAGCAGTACTTC.

The rearrangement uses TRBV7-8 and TRBJ2-3; a possible D gene is TRBD1 (5 bases). The CDR3 runs to 14 residues. Germline V gene data show CDR1 as SGHVS and CDR2 as FQNEAQ. Trimming stripped 2 bases from V and 4 bases from J, with 10 bases between. CDR3 sequence reads: CASSLPPRADTQYF. CDR3 in DNA: TGTGCCAGCAGCTTACCGCCCAGGGCAGATACGCAGTATTTT.

V usage is TRBV20-1 and J usage is TRBJ2-1; D is unresolved. Deletions cut 3 bases from V and 9 bases from J, with 15 bases between. Germline loops: CDR1 DFQATT, CDR2 SNEGSKA (reference sequence). This CDR3 contains 13 residues. The CDR3 reads CSASVSRGGEQFF. The CDR3 DNA sequence: TGCAGTGCTAGTGTGAGCCGAGGCGGTGAGCAGTTCTTC.

The rearrangement links TRBV15 to TRBJ2-1; D gene uncertain. Trimming stripped 5 bases from V and 8 bases from J, with 16 bases between. Germline V gives CDR1 LNHNV, CDR2 YYDKDF (reference sequence). The CDR3 loop spans 14 amino acids. CDR3 nucleotide sequence: TGTGCCACCAGCTCCCGTTCTGGCCACCATGAGCAGTTCTTC. Translated, it gives CATSSRSGHHEQFF.

This clonotype occurred many times. For the CDR3, the DNA is TGCAGCGTTGAAGGGGGATGGGCAGGATACTACAATGAGCAGTTCTTC. This gives the protein CSVEGGWAGYYNEQFF. The chain has TRBV29-1 and TRBJ2-1; D not resolved. CDR1 SQVTM and CDR2 ANQGSEA come from the germline V gene. With 1 base removed from V and 3 bases from J, the gap between germline ends came to 16 bases. This CDR3 contains 16 residues.

The chain carries TRBV12-3 or TRBV12-4 and TRBJ2-7; D is perhaps TRBD2 (6 bases). The CDR3 contains 14 residues. V lost 1 base to trimming and J lost 2 bases, with 9 bases between them. The CDR3 region is CASSLDGSPYEQYF. The CDR3 DNA sequence: TGTGCCAGCAGTTTAGACGGGAGTCCCTACGAGCAGTACTTC.

This clonotype was seen at least ten times. The chain links TRBV5-1 to TRBJ1-1, with D possibly being TRBD1 (5 bases). The V gene lost 4 bases and the J gene lost 10 bases, with 20 bases spanning the gap. The germline gives CDR1 SGHRS, CDR2 YFSETQ. There are 14 residues in the CDR3. In DNA, the CDR3 is TGCGCCAGCAGCGCCTACAGGTCTGGGGAAGGAGCTTTCTTT. Its protein product is CASSAYRSGEGAFF.

V and J are TRBV30 and TRBJ2-3; D is perhaps TRBD2 (5 bases). CDR1 is GTSNPN and CDR2 is SVGIG in the germline V gene (reference sequence). Trimming removed 3 bases from V and 2 bases from J, with 12 bases in between. The length of the CDR3 is 14 residues. CDR3 loop: CAWSRSGVTDTQYF. The DNA for the CDR3 is TGTGCCTGGAGCCGGTCCGGGGTCACAGATACGCAGTATTTT. The full variable domain, its missing parts supplied by reference TRBV30 and TRBJ2-3, is SQTIHQWPATLVQPVGSPLSLECTVEGTSNPNLYWYRQAAGRGLQLLFYSVGIGQISSEVPQNLSASRPQDRQFILSSKKLLLSDSGFYLCAWSRSGVTDTQYFGPGTRLTVL.

At least ten counts were recorded for this clonotype. The rearrangement links TRBV5-6 to TRBJ1-5; D remains ambiguous. Germline V CDR1 and CDR2: SGHDT, YYEEEE. The CDR3 length is 13 residues. V lost 1 base, J lost 9 bases, and 11 bases lay in between. The CDR3 is CASSLYGLGPQHF. The CDR3 region has the DNA TGTGCCAGCAGCTTGTACGGCCTGGGGCCCCAGCATTTT.

The chain has TRBV20-1 and TRBJ2-3, with D unclear. The CDR3 spans 15 residues. Trimming shortened V by 0 bases and J by 0 bases, and 10 bases separated the two germline ends. Germline V gene data show CDR1 as DFQATT and CDR2 as SNEGSKA (reference sequence). In DNA form, the CDR3 reads TGCAGTGCTAGAGAGGGCCCTTACAGCACAGATACGCAGTATTTT. Protein sequence: CSAREGPYSTDTQYF.

The table lists this clonotype with many counts. The CDR3 DNA is TGCAGTGCAGACCTCCACGCCGGGACAGGACAGTTCTTC. Protein product: CSADLHAGTGQFF. This sequence joins TRBV20-1 and TRBJ2-1; 8 bases align to TRBD1. With V trimmed by 6 bases and J by 13 bases, 14 bases remained unmatched. Germline loops: CDR1 DFQATT, CDR2 SNEGSKA (reference sequence). The CDR3 has 13 amino acids.

This clonotype was seen repeatedly, ten times or more. The chain combines TRBV4-1 with TRBJ2-7; either TRBD1 or TRBD2 may fit D (6 bases each). Trimming removed 1 base at V and 2 bases at J, with 12 bases between. Germline CDR1 reads MGHRA; CDR2 reads YSYEKL. CDR3 length: 15 residues. The CDR3, as DNA: TGCGCCAGCAGCCAAGTGACGGGGGCCGCCTACGAGCAGTACTTC. Translation gives CASSQVTGAAYEQYF.

A few counts support this clonotype. This rearrangement joins TRBV7-9 to TRBJ2-1, with D hard to call. Between the trimmed V and J ends, which lost 8 bases and 2 bases, there was a span of 13 bases. The CDR3 extends over 14 amino acids. Germline V gene lookup returns CDR1 SEHNR and CDR2 FQNEAQ (reference sequence). Here the CDR3 reads CASGTPGPYNEQFF. The DNA of the CDR3 is TGTGCCAGCGGCACCCCGGGCCCCTACAATGAGCAGTTCTTC.

Many counts were recorded for this clonotype. The rearrangement uses TRBV4-3 and TRBJ2-1; TRBD1 matches at 10 bases. Germline V gene lookup returns CDR1 LGHNA and CDR2 YSLEER. CDR3 length: 16 amino acids. The J segment lost 4 bases and the V segment lost 0 bases, leaving 3 bases of the junction unmatched. The CDR3 is CASSQDGQGGYNEQFF. CDR3 coding DNA: TGCGCCAGCAGCCAAGATGGACAGGGGGGATACAATGAGCAGTTCTTC.

This clonotype was counted a few times. The chain links TRBV20-1 to TRBJ2-1, with D possibly matching TRBD2 (5 bases). Germline assignment: CDR1 DFQATT and CDR2 SNEGSKA (reference sequence). V was trimmed by 3 bases and J by 3 bases, leaving 21 bases between them. This CDR3 has 17 residues. The CDR3 bases are TGCAGTGCTAGCGGTTTTGATTTGGGAGTAGTCTACAATGAGCAGTTCTTC. Encoded protein: CSASGFDLGVVYNEQFF.

The V call is TRBV28, the J call TRBJ2-7; the match to TRBD2 covers 15 bases. Looked up from germline, CDR1 is MDHEN and CDR2 is SYDVKM. The J segment lost 3 bases and the V segment lost 10 bases, leaving 16 bases of the junction unmatched. The CDR3 consists of 18 residues. The chain's CDR3 is CATLTGRTSGRALYEQYF. The CDR3 nucleotides read TGTGCCACCCTAACGGGACGGACTAGCGGGAGGGCCCTCTACGAGCAGTACTTC.

The gene calls are TRBV12-3 or TRBV12-4 and TRBJ1-5, with D perhaps TRBD1 (5 bases). V was pared by 8 bases and J by 7 bases, with 15 bases between. The CDR3 extends over 13 amino acids. CDR3 protein: CASRIGVGQPQHF. CDR3 bases: TGTGCCAGCCGGATAGGGGTCGGACAGCCCCAGCATTTT.

This chain joins TRBV12-3 or TRBV12-4 and TRBJ2-2, with D unresolved. The CDR3 loop spans 14 amino acids. The ends were cut back, 8 bases at V and 2 bases at J, with 12 bases in the middle. In DNA, the CDR3 is TGTGCCAGCGCCGCGACACTAAACACCGGGGAGCTGTTTTTT. Its protein product is CASAATLNTGELFF.